This T cell receptor (beta chain) came from a study of identical twins. This CDR3 region has 16 residues. With 1 base removed from V and 2 bases from J, the gap between germline ends came to 14 bases. Germline V gene sequence: CDR1 SGHDT, CDR2 YYEEEE. TCRdb re-called the 5' RACE reads through MiXCR, storing one row per CDR3 protein. Of roughly 470,000 distinct CDR3 sequences in the sample, around 15% were seen once. These data were also reused for a study on yellow fever vaccine responses in identical twins.

The gene calls are TRBV5-6 and TRBJ2-3; possibly TRBD2 for D (5 bases). The sequence was collected from a woman between 18 and 29 years old in good health. Sequencing used CD4+ T cells sorted from blood. CDR3 nucleotides: TGTGCCAGCAGCTTGTTTCCAGCCGGGGACACAGATACGCAGTATTTT. This gives the protein CASSLFPAGDTDTQYF.